This T cell receptor beta chain emerged from a study of tumor and adjacent non-tumor tissue in lung cancer. TCRbeta libraries were built with three rounds of nested PCR, modified from ARM-PCR. MiXCR, run by TCRdb on the multiplex PCR reads, gives a single entry per CDR3 protein. The profile shows approximately 150,000 distinct CDR3 sequences, roughly 66% of them singletons. V lost 1 base to trimming and J lost 1 base, with 12 bases between them. Germline CDR1 and CDR2: SGHAT and FQNNGV. The CDR3 covers 16 residues. This clonotype was detected ten times or more. This sample's RNA came from whole unsorted tissue.

Source material: lung tumor tissue. The J gene is TRBJ2-3, the V gene TRBV11-2; D call uncertain. The clonotype comes from a man in his fifties or sixties with small cell lung cancer. CDR3 in amino acids: CASSLVGLLRTDTQYF. The CDR3 DNA follows: TGTGCCAGCAGCTTAGTAGGTCTTCTCCGCACAGATACGCAGTATTTT.